These 5 T cell receptor beta chains share one sample of origin, sequenced in a study of blood T cell repertoires in COVID-19. Repertoires were generated with immunoSEQ multiplex PCR, while TCRdb's copy carries only in-frame clones and drops some. This table has approximately 190,000 clones, 70% to 90% appearing once. The sequencing input was peripheral blood. The receptors shown here come from a woman between 70 and 85 years old with active or convalescent COVID-19.

The rearrangement joins TRBV30 to TRBJ1-4; D is unclear. The germline V gene has CDR1 GTSNPN and CDR2 SVGIG (reference sequence). Trimming took 3 bases from V and 7 from J, leaving 15 bases between them. The CDR3 contains 14 residues. CDR3 protein: CAWSKAGLGEKLFF. CDR3 bases: TGTGCCTGGAGCAAAGCGGGGTTGGGTGAAAAACTGTTTTTT.

This clone has a handful of counts. The V and J genes are TRBV19 and TRBJ1-5; weak D call: TRBD1 (5 bases). Germline V gene lookup returns CDR1 LNHDA and CDR2 SQIVND (reference sequence). The V and J ends lost 6 bases and 5 bases respectively, with 11 bases between them. The CDR3 consists of 13 residues. The CDR3 nucleotides read TGTGCCAGTAGGTCCACGGGGGATCAGCCCCAGCATTTT. As protein: CASRSTGDQPQHF.

This clone showed up just a few times. J is TRBJ1-5 and V is TRBV10-3; D not resolved. Trimming left V 0 bases short and J 5 bases short, with 5 bases between. This CDR3 has 13 amino acids. CDR1 is ENHRY and CDR2 is SYGVKD in the germline V gene. The CDR3: CAISESRDQPQHF. In nucleotides, the CDR3 is TGTGCCATCAGTGAGTCGAGGGATCAGCCCCAGCATTTT.

In its sample, this clone was seen once. The chain recombines TRBV4-1 with TRBJ2-5, with a possible D match to TRBD2 (5 bases). Germline CDR1 and CDR2: MGHRA and YSYEKL. The V end was cut by 1 base, the J end by 3 bases, with 9 bases between. There are 14 residues in the CDR3. The CDR3 nucleotides read TGCGCCAGCAGCCAAGTTCGGGGTGAAGAGACCCAGTACTTC. It encodes CASSQVRGEETQYF.

The V gene is TRBV2, the J gene TRBJ1-1; 7 bases match TRBD1. The length of the CDR3 is 14 residues. Germline lookup yields CDR1 SNHLY and CDR2 FYNNEI. Trimming cost V 6 bases and J 1 base; bases outside gene matches: 5. The CDR3 spells CASSTRQGNTEAFF. In nucleotides, the CDR3 is TGTGCCAGCAGCACTCGACAGGGGAACACTGAAGCTTTCTTT.